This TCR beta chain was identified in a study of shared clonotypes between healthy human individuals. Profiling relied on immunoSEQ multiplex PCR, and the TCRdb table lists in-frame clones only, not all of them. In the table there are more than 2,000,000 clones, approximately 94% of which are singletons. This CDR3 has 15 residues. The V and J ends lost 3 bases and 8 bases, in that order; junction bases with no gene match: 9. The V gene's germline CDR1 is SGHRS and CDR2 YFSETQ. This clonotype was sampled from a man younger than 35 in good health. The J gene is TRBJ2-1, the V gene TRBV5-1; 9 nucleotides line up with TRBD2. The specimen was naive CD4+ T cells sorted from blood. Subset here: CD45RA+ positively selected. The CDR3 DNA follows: TGCGCCAGCAGCTCTGTAGGACTAGCGACCGATGAGCAGTTCTTC. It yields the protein CASSSVGLATDEQFF. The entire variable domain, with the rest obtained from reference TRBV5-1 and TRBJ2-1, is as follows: KAGVTQTPRYLIKTRGQQVTLSCSPISGHRSVSWYQQTPGQGLQFLFEYFSETQRNKGNFPGRFSGRQFSNSRSEMNVSTLELGDSALYLCASSSVGLATDEQFFGPGTRLTVL.